The clone carrying this T cell receptor beta chain was picked up one time. The CDR3 sequence is 14 residues long. Germline lookup yields CDR1 SGHDT and CDR2 YYEEEE. The V end lost 1 base, the J end lost 4 bases, and 11 bases lay between the germline ends. The sample's treatment: 15 to 20 received Ad26.COV2.S at low or high dose, single or two shots; several received placebo; per-sample allocation not given. Day 63 after the first injection of vaccine or placebo was the sampling time. These data belong to a study of Ad26.COV2.S vaccination and SARS-CoV-2 variants. Libraries were prepared by immunoSEQ multiplex PCR; TCRdb keeps only in-frame clonotypes and omits some of them. The data contain some 390,000 clones, about 89% of them singletons.

The receptor was isolated from a person aged 18-65 years who received the Ad26.COV2.S COVID-19 vaccine or a placebo. This chain uses TRBV5-6 with TRBJ1-2, with D unresolved. The sample here was peripheral blood, taken in a trial of Ad26.COV2.S vaccine versus placebo. CDR3 region: CASSLSRVLYGYTF. The CDR3 bases are TGTGCCAGCAGCTTGTCTAGGGTACTCTATGGCTACACCTTC. Based on the CDR3 plus reference TRBV5-6 and TRBJ1-2, the full variable domain is DAGVTQSPTHLIKTRGQQVTLRCSPKSGHDTVSWYQQALGQGPQFIFQYYEEEERQRGNFPDRFSGHQFPNYSSELNVNALLLGDSALYLCASSLSRVLYGYTFGSGTRLTVV.